The subject of this entry is one T cell receptor beta chain. This clone came up a few times. The antigen this receptor binds is unknown. No much larger clone is present one base from it, and per-base qualities are unavailable. The V end gives up 6 bases and the J end 5 bases, leaving 5 bases in the junction not matched to a gene. The CDR3 contains 13 residues, cysteine and phenylalanine counted. Solely the CDR3 DNA is kept, with 39 bases framed from the first base. CDR1 is given as LNHDA and CDR2 as SQIVND, both from the germline V gene (reference sequence). This sample was taken from a study of T cell responses to AZD1222 COVID-19 vaccine (dated by TCRdb to about 2021). Looking at the study overall: AZD1222 recipients given second doses at about 4 weeks or at about 12 weeks were pooled, since spike-specific TCR depth and breadth were not found to differ between the two schedules. A total of 230 to 250 trial participants underwent TCR sequencing, of whom some 210 received two doses of AZD1222 and 26 received two doses of the MenACWY control vaccine. Trial participants were enrolled by age into subgroups of 18-55, 56-69 and 70-plus years, and around 150, 28 and 57 TCR-sequenced participants, respectively, were included in these subgroups.

Broader findings and caveats from the paper: Spike-specific TCR breadth and depth rose significantly after two AZD1222 doses compared with day 0 and with MenACWY recipients. The 56-69-year group was small, and its depth increase did not reach significance, likely because of low power. Most participants were white British and females outnumbered males, and the authors suggested that clonal diversity may have been underestimated. Because no samples from the day 14 peak response were available, repertoires could be characterized only after the peak T cell response. Reportedly, almost half of the unique spike-specific TCRs recognized epitopes lying outside the regions that are mutated in the B.1.351 and B.1.1.7 variants. The whole spike protein was spanned by vaccine-associated CD4 TCRs, and dominant responses were seen in regions 160-218 and 743-854. Conclusions about previously exposed vaccinees were limited because only six or seven AZD1222 recipients were SARS-CoV-2 seropositive at baseline.

The CDR3 regions of human TCRbeta chains were analyzed by immunosequencing. In the authors' own workflow: Repertoire TCRs were matched against a reference library of SARS-CoV-2-specific TCRs generated with the MIRA antigen-specificity platform. Breadth was defined as the fraction of unique TCRs that were SARS-CoV-2-associated, and depth was defined as the fraction of total T cells that were SARS-CoV-2-associated. Each spike-specific TCR was assigned to its reactive spike region and to a CD4 or CD8 class using the MIRA data. Log10-transformed breadth and depth values were compared by one-way ANOVA with Sidak's multiple comparisons tests. As stored in TCRdb, this immuneACCESS dataset retains in-frame rearrangements with V and J assigned. A fraction of the clones does not appear; measured against another copy, unresolved V genes explain less than half of the discrepancy, and the remainder lacks a known reason. That table furnishes V, J and clone size, whereas the DNA furnished D and trimming. Present in this sample are some 140,000 clones, around nine tenths of which were seen just once. The ten largest make up approximately 5.7% of the sample.

In the paper's terms, the time point label means: baseline before first vaccination. Vaccinee samples were obtained from the UK trials COV001 and COV002, which included a single-blind randomized controlled phase 2/3 trial of AZD1222 (ChAdOx1 nCoV-19) in healthy adults. For TCRbeta chain sequencing, PBMC samples were collected from trial participants at day 0 and at day 28 after the second dose. This receptor was obtained from an adult in good health. Recombination linked TRBV19 to TRBJ1-2, and 8 bases in between align with TRBD1. The sequenced sample was peripheral blood, obtained on day 0 of AZD1222 vaccination. The CDR3 protein sequence reads: CASRVTGGYGYTF. The DNA reads as follows: TGTGCCAGTAGGGTTACAGGGGGGTATGGCTACACCTTC.